This T cell receptor beta chain appears in the sequencing data of a study of T cells in Graves' hyperthyroidism and ophthalmopathy. This clonotype showed up many times. Trimming cost V 2 bases and J 0 bases, with 8 bases left between them. CDR3 size: 14 residues. The germline CDR1 and CDR2 sequences are MDHEN and SYDVKM. RNA transcripts yielded amplified TCR beta CDR3 regions. A set of HTBI primers served as the primers for a first-round RT-PCR of the TCR CDR3. TCRdb reprocessed the multiplex PCR reads with MiXCR, giving one entry per CDR3 protein. Here the sample spans about 740,000 distinct CDR3 sequences, less than 15% being singletons.

This TCR came from a woman aged 18-29 years with Graves' hyperthyroidism. The chain uses TRBV28 and TRBJ2-7; D not certain. The specimen was blood. The CDR3 protein is CASSLPASSYEQYF. The CDR3 coding sequence is TGTGCCAGCAGTTTACCGGCAAGCTCCTACGAGCAGTACTTC.